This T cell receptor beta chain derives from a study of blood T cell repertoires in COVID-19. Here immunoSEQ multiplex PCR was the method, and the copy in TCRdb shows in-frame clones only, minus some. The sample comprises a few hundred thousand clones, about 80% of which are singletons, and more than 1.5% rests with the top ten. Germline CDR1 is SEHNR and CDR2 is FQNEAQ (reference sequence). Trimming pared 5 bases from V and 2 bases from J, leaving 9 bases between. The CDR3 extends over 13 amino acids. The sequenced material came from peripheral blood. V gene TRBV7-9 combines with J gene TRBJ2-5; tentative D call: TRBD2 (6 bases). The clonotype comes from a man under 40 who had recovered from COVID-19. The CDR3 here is CASSPEGQETQYF. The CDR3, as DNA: TGTGCCAGCAGCCCGGAGGGTCAAGAGACCCAGTACTTC.